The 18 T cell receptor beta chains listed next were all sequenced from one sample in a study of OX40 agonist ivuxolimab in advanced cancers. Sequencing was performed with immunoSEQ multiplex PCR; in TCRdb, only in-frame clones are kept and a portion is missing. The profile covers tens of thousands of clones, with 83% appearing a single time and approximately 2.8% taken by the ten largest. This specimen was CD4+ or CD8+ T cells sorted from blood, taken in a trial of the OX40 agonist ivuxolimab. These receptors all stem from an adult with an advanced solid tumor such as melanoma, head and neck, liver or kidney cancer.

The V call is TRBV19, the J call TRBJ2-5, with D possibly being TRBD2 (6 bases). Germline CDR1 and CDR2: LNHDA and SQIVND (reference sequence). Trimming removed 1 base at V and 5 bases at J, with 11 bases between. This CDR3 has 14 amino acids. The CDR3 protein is CASSIAGVGETQYF. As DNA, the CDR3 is TGTGCCAGTAGTATAGCGGGAGTCGGGGAGACCCAGTACTTC.

CDR3 sequence: CASSPSVQGARSEQFF. The CDR3 nucleotides are TGTGCCAGCAGCCCCTCCGTCCAAGGGGCGCGATCTGAGCAGTTCTTC. The chain has TRBV4-2 and TRBJ2-1, with a weak D call TRBD1 (5 bases). The V end was cut by 4 bases, the J end by 9 bases, with 22 bases between. This CDR3 contains 16 residues. Looked up from germline, CDR1 is LGHNA and CDR2 is YNFKEQ.

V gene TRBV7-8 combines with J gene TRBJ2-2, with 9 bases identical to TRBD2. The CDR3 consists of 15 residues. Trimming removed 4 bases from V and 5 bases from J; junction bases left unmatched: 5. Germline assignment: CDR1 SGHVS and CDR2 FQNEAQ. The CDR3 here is CASSYRLAVTGELFF. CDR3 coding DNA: TGTGCCAGCAGCTACCGACTAGCGGTTACCGGGGAGCTGTTTTTT.

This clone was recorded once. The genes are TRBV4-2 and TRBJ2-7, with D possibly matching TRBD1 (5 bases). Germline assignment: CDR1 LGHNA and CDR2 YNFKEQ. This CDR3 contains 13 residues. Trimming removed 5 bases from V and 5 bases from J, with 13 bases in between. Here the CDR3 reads CASSGARLDEQYF. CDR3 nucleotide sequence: TGTGCCAGCAGCGGGGCTCGGCTAGACGAGCAGTACTTC.

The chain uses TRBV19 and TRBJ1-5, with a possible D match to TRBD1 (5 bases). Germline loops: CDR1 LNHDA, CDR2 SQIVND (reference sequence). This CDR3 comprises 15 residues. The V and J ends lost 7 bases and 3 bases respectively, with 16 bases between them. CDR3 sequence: CASKATDLPNQPQHF. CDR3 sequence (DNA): TGTGCCAGTAAAGCGACAGATCTCCCCAATCAGCCCCAGCATTTT.

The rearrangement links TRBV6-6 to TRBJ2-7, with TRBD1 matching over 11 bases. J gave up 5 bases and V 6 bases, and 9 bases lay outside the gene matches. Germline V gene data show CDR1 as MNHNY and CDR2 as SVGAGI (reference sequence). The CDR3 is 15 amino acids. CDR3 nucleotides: TGTGCCAGCAGACGCCAGATGGGACAGGGGGACGAGCAGTACTTC. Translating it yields CASRRQMGQGDEQYF.

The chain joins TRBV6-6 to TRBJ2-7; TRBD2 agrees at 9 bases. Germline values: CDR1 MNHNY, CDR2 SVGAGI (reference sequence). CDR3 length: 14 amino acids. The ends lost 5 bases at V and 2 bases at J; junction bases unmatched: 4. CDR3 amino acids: CASSQTSGTYEQYF. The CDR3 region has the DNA TGTGCCAGCAGTCAGACTAGCGGAACCTACGAGCAGTACTTC.

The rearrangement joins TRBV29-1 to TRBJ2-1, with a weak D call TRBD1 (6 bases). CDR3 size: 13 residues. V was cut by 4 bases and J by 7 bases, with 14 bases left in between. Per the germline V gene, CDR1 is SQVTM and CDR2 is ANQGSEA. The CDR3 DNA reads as TGCAGCGTTGGGGGGCGGACCCAAAATGAGCAGTTCTTC. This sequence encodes CSVGGRTQNEQFF.

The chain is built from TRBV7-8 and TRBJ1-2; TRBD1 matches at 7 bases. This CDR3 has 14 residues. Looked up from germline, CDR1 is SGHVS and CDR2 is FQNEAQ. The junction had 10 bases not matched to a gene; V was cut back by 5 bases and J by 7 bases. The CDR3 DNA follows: TGTGCCAGCAGCCCCCAGGGGGGGATCGGTGGCTACACCTTC. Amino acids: CASSPQGGIGGYTF.

CDR3 nucleotides: TGTGCCAGCGTAACAGGGAGGGATTCACCCCTCCACTTT. Its translation: CASVTGRDSPLHF. This chain connects TRBV6-6 to TRBJ1-6; D may be TRBD1 (6 bases). CDR3 length: 13 amino acids. Germline loops: CDR1 MNHNY, CDR2 SVGAGI (reference sequence). The V and J ends lost 8 bases and 8 bases respectively, with 13 bases between them.

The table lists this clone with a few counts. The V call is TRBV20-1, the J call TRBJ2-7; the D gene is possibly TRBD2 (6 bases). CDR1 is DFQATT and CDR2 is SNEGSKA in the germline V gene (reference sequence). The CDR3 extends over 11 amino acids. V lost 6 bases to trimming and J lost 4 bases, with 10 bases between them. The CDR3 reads CSARAGYEQYF. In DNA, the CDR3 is TGCAGTGCCAGGGCGGGGTACGAGCAGTACTTC.

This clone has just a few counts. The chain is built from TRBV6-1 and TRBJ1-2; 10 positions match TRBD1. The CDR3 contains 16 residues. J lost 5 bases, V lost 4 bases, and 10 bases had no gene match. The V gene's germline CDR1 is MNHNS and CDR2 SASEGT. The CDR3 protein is CASSGGTGDKRYGYTF. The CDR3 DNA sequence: TGTGCCAGCAGTGGGGGGACAGGGGACAAACGTTATGGCTACACCTTC.

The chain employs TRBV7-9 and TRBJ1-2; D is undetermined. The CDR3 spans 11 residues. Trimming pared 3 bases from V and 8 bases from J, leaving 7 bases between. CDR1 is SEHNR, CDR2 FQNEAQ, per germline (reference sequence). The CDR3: CASSFPPGYTF. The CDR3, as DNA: TGTGCCAGCAGCTTCCCCCCGGGCTACACCTTC.

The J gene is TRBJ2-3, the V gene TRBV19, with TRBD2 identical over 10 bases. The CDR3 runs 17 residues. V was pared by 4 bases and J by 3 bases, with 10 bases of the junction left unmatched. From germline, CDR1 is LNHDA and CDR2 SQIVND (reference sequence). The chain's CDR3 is CASSKGASGSWTDTQYF. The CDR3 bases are TGTGCCAGTAGTAAAGGGGCTAGCGGGAGTTGGACAGATACGCAGTATTTT.

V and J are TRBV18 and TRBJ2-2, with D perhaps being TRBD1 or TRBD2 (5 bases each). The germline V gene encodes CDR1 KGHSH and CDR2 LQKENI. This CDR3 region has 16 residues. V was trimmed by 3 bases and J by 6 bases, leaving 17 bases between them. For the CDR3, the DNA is TGTGCCAGCTCACCGGGGAGAAGGGGCTTGTCCGGGGAGCTGTTTTTT. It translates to CASSPGRRGLSGELFF.

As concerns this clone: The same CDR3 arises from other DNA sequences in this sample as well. This chain's CDR3 is CASSTPGLNTEAFF. The CDR3 DNA reads as TGTGCCAGTAGTACTCCGGGACTTAACACTGAAGCTTTCTTT. This chain uses TRBV19 with TRBJ1-1; weak D call: TRBD1 (5 bases). This CDR3 spans 14 amino acids. From germline, CDR1 is LNHDA and CDR2 SQIVND (reference sequence). Trimming pared 4 bases from V and 2 bases from J, leaving 11 bases between.

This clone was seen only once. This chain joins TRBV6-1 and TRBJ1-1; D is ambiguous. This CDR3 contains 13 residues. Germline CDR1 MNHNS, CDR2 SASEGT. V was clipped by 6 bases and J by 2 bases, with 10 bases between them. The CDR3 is CASSRPPNTEAFF. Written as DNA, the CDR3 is TGTGCCAGCAGCCGACCCCCAAACACTGAAGCTTTCTTT.

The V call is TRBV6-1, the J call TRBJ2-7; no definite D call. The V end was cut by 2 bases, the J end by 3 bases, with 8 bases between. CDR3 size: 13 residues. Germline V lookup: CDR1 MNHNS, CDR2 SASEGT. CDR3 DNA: TGTGCCAGCAGTGAACAGGCCCTCTACGAGCAGTACTTC. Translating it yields CASSEQALYEQYF.